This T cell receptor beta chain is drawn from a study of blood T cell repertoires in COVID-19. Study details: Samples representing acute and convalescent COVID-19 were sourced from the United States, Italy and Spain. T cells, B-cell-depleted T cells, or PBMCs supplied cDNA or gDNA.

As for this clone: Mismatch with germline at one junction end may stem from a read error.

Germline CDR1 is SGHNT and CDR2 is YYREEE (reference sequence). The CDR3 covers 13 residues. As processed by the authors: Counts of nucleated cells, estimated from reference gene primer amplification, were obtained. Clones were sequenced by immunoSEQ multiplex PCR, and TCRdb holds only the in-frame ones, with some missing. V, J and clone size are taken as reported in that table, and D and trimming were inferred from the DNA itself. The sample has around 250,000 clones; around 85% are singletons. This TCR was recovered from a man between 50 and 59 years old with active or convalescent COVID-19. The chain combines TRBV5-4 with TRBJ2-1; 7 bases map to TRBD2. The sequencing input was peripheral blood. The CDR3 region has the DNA TGTGCCTCCAAAGTCGGAGAGACCCGGGGGGAGGTCTTC. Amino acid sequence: CASKVGETRGEVF.